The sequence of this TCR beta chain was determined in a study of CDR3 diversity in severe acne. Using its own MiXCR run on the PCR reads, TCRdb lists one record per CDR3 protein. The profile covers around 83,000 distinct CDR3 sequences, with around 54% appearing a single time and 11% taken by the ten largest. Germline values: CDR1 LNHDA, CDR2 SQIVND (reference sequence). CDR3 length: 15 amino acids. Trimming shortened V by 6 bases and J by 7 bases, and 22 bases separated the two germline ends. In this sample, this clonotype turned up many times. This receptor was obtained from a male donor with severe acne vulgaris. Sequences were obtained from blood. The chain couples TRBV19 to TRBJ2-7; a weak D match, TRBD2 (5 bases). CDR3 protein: CASSGVGGTTGEQYF. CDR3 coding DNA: TGTGCCAGTAGCGGTGTTGGTGGCACGACGGGGGAGCAGTACTTC. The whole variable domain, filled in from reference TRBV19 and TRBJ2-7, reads DGGITQSPKYLFRKEGQNVTLSCEQNLNHDAMYWYRQDPGQGLRLIYYSQIVNDFQKGDIAEGYSVSREKKESFPLTVTSAQKNPTAFYLCASSGVGGTTGEQYFGPGTRLTVT.